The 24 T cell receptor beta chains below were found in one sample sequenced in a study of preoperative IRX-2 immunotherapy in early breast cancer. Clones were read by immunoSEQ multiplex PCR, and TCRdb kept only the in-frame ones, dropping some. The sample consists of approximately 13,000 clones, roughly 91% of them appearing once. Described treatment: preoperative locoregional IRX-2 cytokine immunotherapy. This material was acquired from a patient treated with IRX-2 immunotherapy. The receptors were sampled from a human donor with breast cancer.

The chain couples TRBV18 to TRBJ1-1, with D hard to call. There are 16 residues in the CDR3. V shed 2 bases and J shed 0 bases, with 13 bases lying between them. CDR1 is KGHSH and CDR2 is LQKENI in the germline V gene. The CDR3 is CASSPVAGGMNTEAFF. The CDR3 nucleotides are TGTGCCAGCTCACCAGTAGCCGGAGGCATGAACACTGAAGCTTTCTTT.

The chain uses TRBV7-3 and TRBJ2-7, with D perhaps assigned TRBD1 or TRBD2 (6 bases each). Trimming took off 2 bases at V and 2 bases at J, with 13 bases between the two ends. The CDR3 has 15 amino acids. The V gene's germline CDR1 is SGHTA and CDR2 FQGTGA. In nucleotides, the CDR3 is TGTGCCAGCAGCTTAGGGGGGCTTAATACCTACGAGCAGTACTTC. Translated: CASSLGGLNTYEQYF.

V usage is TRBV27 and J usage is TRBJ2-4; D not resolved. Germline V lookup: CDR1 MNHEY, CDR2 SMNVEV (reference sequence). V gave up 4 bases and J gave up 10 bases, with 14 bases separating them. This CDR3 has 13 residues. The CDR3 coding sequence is TGTGCCAGCAGTTCGACGACGGATCGGATTCAGTACTTC. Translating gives CASSSTTDRIQYF.

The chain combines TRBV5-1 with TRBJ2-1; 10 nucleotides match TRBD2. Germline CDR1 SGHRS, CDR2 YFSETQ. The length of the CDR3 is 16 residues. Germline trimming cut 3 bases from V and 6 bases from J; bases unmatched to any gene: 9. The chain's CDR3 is CASSSPPSGGGNEQFF. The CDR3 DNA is TGCGCCAGCAGCTCCCCGCCCAGCGGGGGGGGCAATGAGCAGTTCTTC.

The CDR3 loop is CASSSDSRYGYTF. CDR3 bases: TGTGCCAGCAGCTCGGACAGCCGATATGGCTACACCTTC. The chain uses TRBV9 and TRBJ1-2; D is possibly TRBD1 (6 bases). The germline V gene encodes CDR1 SGDLS and CDR2 YYNGEE. The CDR3 runs to 13 residues. V lost 4 bases and J 5 bases, leaving 12 bases between the germline ends.

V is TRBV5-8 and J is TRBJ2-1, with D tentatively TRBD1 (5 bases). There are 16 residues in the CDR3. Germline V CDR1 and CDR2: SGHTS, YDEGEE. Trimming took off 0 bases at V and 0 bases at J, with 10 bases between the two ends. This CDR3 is CASSLVTVSSYNEQFF. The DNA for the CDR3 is TGTGCCAGCAGCTTGGTGACAGTGAGCTCCTACAATGAGCAGTTCTTC.

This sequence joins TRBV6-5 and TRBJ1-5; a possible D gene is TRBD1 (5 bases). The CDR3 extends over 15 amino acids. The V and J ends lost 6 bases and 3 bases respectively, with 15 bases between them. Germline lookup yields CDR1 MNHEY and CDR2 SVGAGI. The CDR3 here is CASREDIYSNQPQHF. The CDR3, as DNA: TGTGCCAGCAGGGAGGACATCTACTCCAATCAGCCCCAGCATTTT.

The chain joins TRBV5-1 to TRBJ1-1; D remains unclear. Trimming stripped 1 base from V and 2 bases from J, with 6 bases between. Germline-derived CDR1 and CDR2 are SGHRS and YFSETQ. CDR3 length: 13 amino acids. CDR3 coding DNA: TGCGCCAGCAGCTTGAACGCTAACACTGAAGCTTTCTTT. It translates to CASSLNANTEAFF.

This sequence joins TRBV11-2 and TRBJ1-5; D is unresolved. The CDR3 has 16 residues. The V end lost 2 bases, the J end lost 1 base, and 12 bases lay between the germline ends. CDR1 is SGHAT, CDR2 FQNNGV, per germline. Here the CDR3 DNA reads TGTGCCAGCAGCTTAACGAGGCCCACCAGCAATCAGCCCCAGCATTTT. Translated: CASSLTRPTSNQPQHF.

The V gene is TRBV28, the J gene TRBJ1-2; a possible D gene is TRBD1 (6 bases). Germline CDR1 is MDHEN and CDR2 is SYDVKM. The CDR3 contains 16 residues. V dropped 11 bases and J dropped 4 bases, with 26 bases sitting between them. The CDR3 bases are TGTGCCGCCACCCACCCTCTTGGAGGGGGAGGCTATGGCTACACCTTC. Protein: CAATHPLGGGGYGYTF.

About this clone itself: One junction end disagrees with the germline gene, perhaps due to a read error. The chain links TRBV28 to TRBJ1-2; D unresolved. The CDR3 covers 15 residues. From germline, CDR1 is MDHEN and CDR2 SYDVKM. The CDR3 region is CASSLNTFGNSGYTF. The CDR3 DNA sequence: TGTGCCAGCAGTTTAAATACCTTCGGGAACTCTGGCTACACCTTC.

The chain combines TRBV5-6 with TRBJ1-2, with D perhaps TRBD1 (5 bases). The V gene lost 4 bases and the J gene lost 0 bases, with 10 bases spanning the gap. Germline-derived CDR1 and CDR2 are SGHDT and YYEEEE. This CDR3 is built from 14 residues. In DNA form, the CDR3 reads TGTGCCAGCAGCGAGGGGCAAGCTAACTATGGCTACACCTTC. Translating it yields CASSEGQANYGYTF.

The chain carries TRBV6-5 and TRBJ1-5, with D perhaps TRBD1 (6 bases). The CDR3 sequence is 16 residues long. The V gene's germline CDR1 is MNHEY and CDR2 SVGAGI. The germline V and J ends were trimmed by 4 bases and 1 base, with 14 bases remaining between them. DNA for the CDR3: TGTGCCAGCAGTTTGATGGACAGAGGGAGCAATCAGCCCCAGCATTTT. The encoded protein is CASSLMDRGSNQPQHF.

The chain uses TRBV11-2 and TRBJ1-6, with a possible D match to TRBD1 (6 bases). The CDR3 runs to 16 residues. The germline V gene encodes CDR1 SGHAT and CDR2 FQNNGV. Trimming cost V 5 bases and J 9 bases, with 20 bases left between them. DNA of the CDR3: TGTGCCAGCAGCCCCCTTAAGGACAGAAGAAGTTCACCCCTCCACTTT. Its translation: CASSPLKDRRSSPLHF. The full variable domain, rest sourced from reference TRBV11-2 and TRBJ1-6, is EAGVAQSPRYKIIEKRQSVAFWCNPISGHATLYWYQQILGQGPKLLIQFQNNGVVDDSQLPKDRFSAERLKGVDSTLKIQPAKLEDSAVYLCASSPLKDRRSSPLHFGNGTRLTVT.

CDR3 nucleotides: TGTGCCATCAGTGAGTCGGCGTCAGGGAATGGGGAGCTGTTTTTT. It codes for CAISESASGNGELFF. The V and J genes are TRBV10-3 and TRBJ2-2, with D possibly TRBD1 on 5 matching bases. The V end was cut by 0 bases, the J end by 8 bases, with 13 bases between. The CDR3 spans 15 residues. CDR1 is ENHRY and CDR2 is SYGVKD in the germline V gene.

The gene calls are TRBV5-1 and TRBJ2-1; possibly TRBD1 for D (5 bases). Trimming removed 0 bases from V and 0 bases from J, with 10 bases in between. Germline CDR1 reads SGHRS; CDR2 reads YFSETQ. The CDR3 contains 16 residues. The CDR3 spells CASSLGQTSSYNEQFF. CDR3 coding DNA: TGCGCCAGCAGCTTGGGACAGACGAGCTCCTACAATGAGCAGTTCTTC.

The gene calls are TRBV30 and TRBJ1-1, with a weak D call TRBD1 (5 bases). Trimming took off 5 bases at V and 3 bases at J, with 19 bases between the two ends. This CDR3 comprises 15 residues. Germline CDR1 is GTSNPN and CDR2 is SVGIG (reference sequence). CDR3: CAWGNTTGAYTEAFF. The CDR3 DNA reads TGTGCCTGGGGTAATACAACAGGTGCTTACACTGAAGCTTTCTTT.

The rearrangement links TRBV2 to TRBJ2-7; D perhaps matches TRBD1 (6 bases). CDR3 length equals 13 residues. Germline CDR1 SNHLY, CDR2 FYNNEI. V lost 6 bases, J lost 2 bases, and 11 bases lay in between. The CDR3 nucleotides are TGTGCCAGCAGAATACAGGGTCCCTACGAGCAGTACTTC. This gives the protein CASRIQGPYEQYF. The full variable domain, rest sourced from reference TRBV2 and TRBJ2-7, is EPEVTQTPSHQVTQMGQEVILRCVPISNHLYFYWYRQILGQKVEFLVSFYNNEISEKSEIFDDQFSVERPDGSNFTLKIRSTKLEDSAMYFCASRIQGPYEQYFGPGTRLTVT.

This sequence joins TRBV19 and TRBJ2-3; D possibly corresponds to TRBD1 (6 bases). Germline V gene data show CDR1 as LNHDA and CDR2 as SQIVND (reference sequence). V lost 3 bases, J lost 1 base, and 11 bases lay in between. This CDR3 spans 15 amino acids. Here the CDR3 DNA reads TGTGCCAGTAGTATCTTGGGGGCTGGCACAGATACGCAGTATTTT. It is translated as CASSILGAGTDTQYF.

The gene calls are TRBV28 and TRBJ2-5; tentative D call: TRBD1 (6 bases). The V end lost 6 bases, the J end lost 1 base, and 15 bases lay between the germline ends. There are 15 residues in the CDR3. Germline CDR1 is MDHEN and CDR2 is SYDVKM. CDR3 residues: CASRPQGTRQETQYF. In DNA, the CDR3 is TGTGCCAGCAGACCCCAGGGGACCCGCCAAGAGACCCAGTACTTC.

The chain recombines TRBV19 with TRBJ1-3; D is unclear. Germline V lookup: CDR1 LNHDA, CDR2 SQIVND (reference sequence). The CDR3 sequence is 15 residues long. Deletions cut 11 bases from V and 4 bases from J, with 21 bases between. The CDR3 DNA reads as TGTGCCTCTCTTGGCCTTGACCCGGGAGGAAACACCATATATTTT. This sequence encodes CASLGLDPGGNTIYF.

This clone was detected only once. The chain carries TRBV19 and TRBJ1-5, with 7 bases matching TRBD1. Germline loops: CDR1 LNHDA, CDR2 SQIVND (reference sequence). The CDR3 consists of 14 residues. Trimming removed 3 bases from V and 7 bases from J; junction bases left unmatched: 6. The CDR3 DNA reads TGTGCCAGTAGTATCGGAAAAGGGGGCCAGCCCCAGCATTTT. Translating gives CASSIGKGGQPQHF. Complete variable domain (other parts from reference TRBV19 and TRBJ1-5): DGGITQSPKYLFRKEGQNVTLSCEQNLNHDAMYWYRQDPGQGLRLIYYSQIVNDFQKGDIAEGYSVSREKKESFPLTVTSAQKNPTAFYLCASSIGKGGQPQHFGDGTRLSIL.

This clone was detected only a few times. CDR3 in DNA: TGTGCCAGCAGCCGATGGACAGGGTTGAACACTGAAGCTTTCTTT. Its protein is CASSRWTGLNTEAFF. This chain links TRBV14 with TRBJ1-1; 8 nucleotides align to TRBD1. CDR1 is SGHDN, CDR2 FVKESK, per germline. The CDR3 is made up of 15 amino acids. Trimming cost V 4 bases and J 0 bases; bases outside gene matches: 4.

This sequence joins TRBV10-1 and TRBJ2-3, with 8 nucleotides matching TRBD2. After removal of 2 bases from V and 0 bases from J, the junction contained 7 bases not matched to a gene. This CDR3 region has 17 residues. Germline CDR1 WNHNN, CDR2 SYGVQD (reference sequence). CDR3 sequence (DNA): TGCGCCAGCAGTGAGGGGACTAGAGGTTTTAGCACAGATACGCAGTATTTT. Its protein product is CASSEGTRGFSTDTQYF.